These 32 T cell receptor beta chains share one sample of origin, sequenced in a study of blood T cell repertoires in COVID-19. Clones were read by immunoSEQ multiplex PCR, and TCRdb kept only the in-frame ones, dropping some. This table holds about 88,000 clones, over 75% found once. Input material: peripheral blood. The receptor source for this set is a man at least 80 years old with acute or convalescent COVID-19.

The chain is built from TRBV25-1 and TRBJ1-6; D not certain. The CDR3 totals 14 residues. In germline, CDR1 is MGHDK, CDR2 SYGVNS. V was pared by 6 bases and J by 9 bases, with 15 bases between. The CDR3 region is CASSEGPYSSPLHF. Here the CDR3 DNA reads TGTGCCAGCAGCGAAGGGCCTTACAGTTCACCCCTCCACTTT.

The chain links TRBV30 to TRBJ2-1, with 7 nucleotides matching TRBD2. CDR3 size: 12 residues. The V gene's germline CDR1 is GTSNPN and CDR2 SVGIG (reference sequence). The J segment lost 15 bases and the V segment lost 2 bases, leaving 10 bases of the junction unmatched. The CDR3 region is CAWSHGGTWPFF. The CDR3 DNA is TGTGCCTGGAGTCACGGGGGGACCTGGCCGTTCTTC.

This clone has just a few counts. This sequence joins TRBV6-1 and TRBJ1-4; 10 bases are shared with TRBD1. The CDR3 totals 15 residues. Germline loops: CDR1 MNHNS, CDR2 SASEGT. The trim removed 3 bases at V and 7 bases at J, leaving 5 bases unmatched. The chain's CDR3 is CASSETGGWSEKLFF. The CDR3 nucleotides read TGTGCCAGCAGTGAGACAGGGGGCTGGAGTGAAAAACTGTTTTTT.

The genes are TRBV5-1 and TRBJ1-4; TRBD1 might be the D (5 bases). V lost 0 bases to trimming and J lost 2 bases, with 14 bases between them. Germline assignment: CDR1 SGHRS and CDR2 YFSETQ. CDR3 length: 17 amino acids. For the CDR3, the DNA is TGCGCCAGCAGCTTGGCCTCTTTAGCAGGGACTAATGAAAAACTGTTTTTT. Residues: CASSLASLAGTNEKLFF. The full variable domain, its missing parts supplied by reference TRBV5-1 and TRBJ1-4, is KAGVTQTPRYLIKTRGQQVTLSCSPISGHRSVSWYQQTPGQGLQFLFEYFSETQRNKGNFPGRFSGRQFSNSRSEMNVSTLELGDSALYLCASSLASLAGTNEKLFFGSGTQLSVL.

The J gene is TRBJ1-6, the V gene TRBV6-5, with 9 bases matching TRBD1. The CDR3 is 15 residues long. CDR1 and CDR2 (germline): MNHEY, SVGAGI. The trim removed 10 bases at V and 3 bases at J, leaving 7 bases unmatched. DNA of the CDR3: TGTGCCATAAGACAGGGGGAGGTCTATAATTCACCCCTCCACTTT. Translating gives CAIRQGEVYNSPLHF.

CDR3 residues: CSVPTGAGANVLTF. The CDR3, as DNA: TGCAGCGTGCCGACAGGGGCTGGGGCCAACGTCCTGACTTTC. The V gene is TRBV29-1, the J gene TRBJ2-6, with TRBD1 identical over 8 bases. CDR3 length equals 14 residues. Germline V gene sequence: CDR1 SQVTM, CDR2 ANQGSEA. After removal of 6 bases from V and 2 bases from J, the junction contained 3 bases not matched to a gene.

The CDR3 is CASSQDGAHEQFF. CDR3 coding DNA: TGCGCCAGCAGCCAAGATGGGGCGCATGAGCAGTTCTTC. The chain is built from TRBV4-1 and TRBJ2-1, with D perhaps TRBD1 (5 bases). The CDR3 runs 13 residues. Per the germline V gene, CDR1 is MGHRA and CDR2 is YSYEKL. V was cut by 0 bases and J by 8 bases, with 8 bases left in between.

V is TRBV5-1 and J is TRBJ1-3; D not certain. The germline V gene encodes CDR1 SGHRS and CDR2 YFSETQ. CDR3 length equals 14 residues. V shed 5 bases and J shed 2 bases, with 11 bases lying between them. The DNA of the CDR3 is TGCGCCAGCAGGGAAGAGGGAGCTGGAAACACCATATATTTT. As protein: CASREEGAGNTIYF. Combining the CDR3 with reference TRBV5-1 and TRBJ1-3 gives the whole variable domain KAGVTQTPRYLIKTRGQQVTLSCSPISGHRSVSWYQQTPGQGLQFLFEYFSETQRNKGNFPGRFSGRQFSNSRSEMNVSTLELGDSALYLCASREEGAGNTIYFGEGSWLTVV.

V gene TRBV6-2 or TRBV6-3 combines with J gene TRBJ1-5; TRBD1 is a possible D gene (5 bases). CDR3 size: 15 residues. V was pared by 0 bases and J by 6 bases, with 12 bases between. Germline values: CDR1 MNHEY, CDR2 SVGEGT. The CDR3 DNA is TGTGCCAGCAGTTACTCCGGGGGAACGGGTCAGCCCCAGCATTTT. Translation: CASSYSGGTGQPQHF.

The chain links TRBV19 to TRBJ1-1; no firm D call. Trimming shortened V by 3 bases and J by 3 bases, and 8 bases separated the two germline ends. Germline V lookup: CDR1 LNHDA, CDR2 SQIVND (reference sequence). The CDR3 extends over 13 amino acids. This CDR3 is CASSMTRDTEAFF. CDR3 nucleotides: TGTGCCAGTAGTATGACGAGGGACACTGAAGCTTTCTTT.

This clone occurred once. This chain links TRBV9 with TRBJ1-5, with 8 bases fitting TRBD1. The junction had 7 bases not matched to a gene; V was cut back by 7 bases and J by 7 bases. Germline V gene data show CDR1 as SGDLS and CDR2 as YYNGEE. This CDR3 is 13 amino acids long. Written as DNA, the CDR3 is TGTGCCAGCGCGCCGGACAGGGACCAGCCCCAGCATTTT. Amino acids: CASAPDRDQPQHF.

The V gene is TRBV18, the J gene TRBJ1-1; a weak D match, TRBD1 (5 bases). Germline V CDR1 and CDR2: KGHSH, LQKENI. The V end lost 6 bases, the J end lost 3 bases, and 23 bases lay between the germline ends. This CDR3 comprises 17 residues. CDR3 region: CASSRTPLAGVDTEAFF. The CDR3, as DNA: TGTGCCAGCTCCAGAACACCCCTCGCGGGGGTCGACACTGAAGCTTTCTTT. Full variable domain (rest looked up from reference TRBV18 and TRBJ1-1): NAGVMQNPRHLVRRRGQEARLRCSPMKGHSHVYWYRQLPEEGLKFMVYLQKENIIDESGMPKERFSAEFPKEGPSILRIQQVVRGDSAAYFCASSRTPLAGVDTEAFFGQGTRLTVV.

The chain couples TRBV28 to TRBJ2-1; 9 bases fit TRBD1. This CDR3 region has 14 residues. V was clipped by 11 bases and J by 8 bases; unmatched bases: 13. Germline loops: CDR1 MDHEN, CDR2 SYDVKM. CDR3 region: CARPPGTGPYEQFF. The DNA of the CDR3 is TGTGCCCGCCCCCCCGGGACAGGGCCTTATGAGCAGTTCTTC.

This chain connects TRBV5-4 to TRBJ1-2; TRBD1 matches 7 bases. J was trimmed by 4 bases and V by 2 bases; bases with no gene match: 5. This CDR3 is built from 14 residues. From germline, CDR1 is SGHNT and CDR2 YYREEE (reference sequence). Here the CDR3 reads CASSLGRDSYGYTF. As DNA, the CDR3 is TGTGCCAGCAGCTTAGGCCGGGACAGCTATGGCTACACCTTC.

This sequence joins TRBV30 and TRBJ1-1, with TRBD1 matching over 7 bases. Trimming at V came to 2 bases and at J to 6 bases, leaving 3 bases not matched to a gene. The CDR3 totals 12 residues. CDR1 is GTSNPN, CDR2 SVGIG, per germline (reference sequence). The CDR3 nucleotides are TGTGCCTGGAGTTCAACAGGGGCTGAAGCTTTCTTT. Its protein is CAWSSTGAEAFF.

The J gene is TRBJ1-5, the V gene TRBV19, with 9 bases lining up with TRBD1. The germline gives CDR1 LNHDA, CDR2 SQIVND (reference sequence). The CDR3 spans 17 residues. V dropped 5 bases and J dropped 0; count of bases not matched to a gene: 8. The CDR3 DNA reads TGTGCCAGTAGTGCGGACAGGGGATCATATAGCAATCAGCCCCAGCATTTT. Amino acids: CASSADRGSYSNQPQHF.

J is TRBJ1-1 and V is TRBV3-1 (or the pseudogene TRBV3-2), with D unresolved. This CDR3 contains 16 residues. CDR1 and CDR2 from the germline V gene are LGHDT and YNNKEL (reference sequence). The V and J ends lost 4 bases and 2 bases respectively, with 17 bases between them. This chain's CDR3 is CASSPQTHRKNTEAFF. As DNA, the CDR3 is TGTGCCAGCAGCCCCCAGACTCACCGGAAAAACACTGAAGCTTTCTTT.

The chain employs TRBV7-2 and TRBJ2-2, with 9 bases that match TRBD1. The CDR3 sequence is 13 residues long. Germline CDR1 and CDR2: SGHTA and FQGNSA. V shed 8 bases and J 4 bases; nucleotides not matched to a gene: 2. The CDR3 sequence: CASGQGLTGELFF. The CDR3 coding sequence is TGTGCCAGCGGACAGGGGCTCACCGGGGAGCTGTTTTTT.

This chain links TRBV9 with TRBJ2-7, with 8 nucleotides matching TRBD2. From germline, CDR1 is SGDLS and CDR2 YYNGEE. The CDR3 has 16 amino acids. Unmatched junction bases numbered 6, after V lost 0 bases and J lost 1 base. CDR3 region: CASSVGTSGASYEQYF. CDR3 DNA: TGTGCCAGCAGCGTAGGCACTAGCGGAGCTTCCTACGAGCAGTACTTC. Full variable domain (outside the CDR3, taken from reference TRBV9 and TRBJ2-7): DSGVTQTPKHLITATGQRVTLRCSPRSGDLSVYWYQQSLDQGLQFLIQYYNGEERAKGNILERFSAQQFPDLHSELNLSSLELGDSALYFCASSVGTSGASYEQYFGPGTRLTVT.

The rearrangement links TRBV24-1 to TRBJ1-2; 9 bases fit TRBD1. Per the germline V gene, CDR1 is KGHDR and CDR2 is SFDVKD. The V and J ends lost 3 bases and 4 bases, in that order; junction bases with no gene match: 8. This CDR3 is built from 16 residues. CDR3 protein: CATSDAKGQGGYGYTF. For the CDR3, the DNA is TGTGCCACCAGTGATGCCAAGGGACAGGGTGGCTATGGCTACACCTTC.

This clone was seen a handful of times. The chain is built from TRBV3-1 (or the pseudogene TRBV3-2) and TRBJ1-5, with a possible D match to TRBD1 (6 bases). Per germline, CDR1 LGHDT and CDR2 YNNKEL (reference sequence). V was pared by 0 bases and J by 6 bases, with 15 bases between. The CDR3 consists of 16 residues. The CDR3 DNA follows: TGTGCCAGCAGCCAAGATCAAACAGGGTCGGGTCAGCCCCAGCATTTT. As protein: CASSQDQTGSGQPQHF.

The chain employs TRBV6-1 and TRBJ2-4, with D possibly matching TRBD1 (5 bases). The ends were cut back, 3 bases at V and 0 bases at J, with 12 bases in the middle. CDR1 is MNHNS and CDR2 is SASEGT in the germline V gene. The CDR3 is 16 amino acids. CDR3 protein: CASSDGQNLAKNIQYF. The CDR3 region has the DNA TGTGCCAGCAGTGATGGACAAAACCTAGCCAAAAACATTCAGTACTTC.

The CDR3 reads CASSQKGAGTEAFF. The CDR3 DNA follows: TGTGCCAGCAGCCAAAAGGGGGCGGGCACTGAAGCTTTCTTT. The gene calls are TRBV3-1 (or the pseudogene TRBV3-2) and TRBJ1-1; TRBD1 aligns across 7 bases. Losses at the gene ends were 2 bases for V and 4 bases for J; bases not matched to a gene: 4. This CDR3 region has 14 residues. In germline, CDR1 is LGHDT, CDR2 YNNKEL (reference sequence).

V is TRBV3-1 (or the pseudogene TRBV3-2) and J is TRBJ2-1; 9 bases match TRBD2. In germline, CDR1 is LGHDT, CDR2 YNNKEL (reference sequence). This CDR3 has 17 amino acids. The trim removed 0 bases at V and 4 bases at J, leaving 7 bases unmatched. In DNA, the CDR3 is TGTGCCAGCAGCCAAGACGACCCTAGCGGGATTTACAATGAGCAGTTCTTC. Amino acid sequence: CASSQDDPSGIYNEQFF.

The chain links TRBV3-1 (or the pseudogene TRBV3-2) to TRBJ2-3, with 13 bases fitting TRBD2. With V trimmed by 7 bases and J by 6 bases, 4 bases remained unmatched. This CDR3 contains 14 residues. The germline V gene encodes CDR1 LGHDT and CDR2 YNNKEL (reference sequence). The CDR3 DNA sequence: TGTGCCAGCATGAGGACTAGCGGGAGTGATACGCAGTATTTT. It encodes CASMRTSGSDTQYF.

This sequence joins TRBV4-1 and TRBJ2-7, with 8 bases identical to TRBD1. The CDR3 consists of 13 residues. The ends lost 4 bases at V and 5 bases at J; junction bases unmatched: 4. Germline CDR1 is MGHRA and CDR2 is YSYEKL. The CDR3 coding sequence is TGCGCCAGCAGCCGGCTACAGGGGGACGAGCAGTACTTC. It codes for CASSRLQGDEQYF.

The J gene is TRBJ1-4, the V gene TRBV2; D gene ambiguous. The V gene lost 6 bases and the J gene lost 7 bases, with 12 bases spanning the gap. This CDR3 comprises 13 residues. Per germline, CDR1 SNHLY and CDR2 FYNNEI. The CDR3 reads CASSTVSGEKLFF. The CDR3 DNA sequence: TGTGCCAGCAGCACAGTGAGCGGTGAAAAACTGTTTTTT.

This chain joins TRBV11-2 and TRBJ1-3; D uncertain. Trimming removed 6 bases at V and 0 bases at J, with 12 bases between. There are 15 residues in the CDR3. Germline V gene sequence: CDR1 SGHAT, CDR2 FQNNGV. The CDR3, as DNA: TGTGCCAGCAGTACTCGGGGTCACTCTGGAAACACCATATATTTT. Translating it yields CASSTRGHSGNTIYF.

This chain links TRBV7-3 with TRBJ2-3; no clear D. The length of the CDR3 is 14 residues. Germline lookup yields CDR1 SGHTA and CDR2 FQGTGA. V was trimmed by 4 bases and J by 0 bases, leaving 8 bases between them. The CDR3, as DNA: TGTGCCAGCAGCTCTCCTTTTAGCACAGATACGCAGTATTTT. Translated, it gives CASSSPFSTDTQYF.

The chain uses TRBV7-3 and TRBJ2-2; possibly TRBD2 for D (6 bases). The CDR3 spans 16 residues. V was shortened by 2 bases and J by 4 bases, with 14 bases between the two germline ends. Germline lookup yields CDR1 SGHTA and CDR2 FQGTGA. CDR3 amino acids: CASSLGVAAGTGELFF. The CDR3 region has the DNA TGTGCCAGCAGCTTAGGGGTCGCAGCGGGCACCGGGGAGCTGTTTTTT.

The chain links TRBV10-3 to TRBJ1-1, with D maybe TRBD1 (5 bases). The ends were cut back, 4 bases at V and 5 bases at J, with 17 bases in the middle. This CDR3 contains 15 residues. Per germline, CDR1 ENHRY and CDR2 SYGVKD. The CDR3 region is CAISGGREIGTEAFF. CDR3 nucleotides: TGTGCCATCAGTGGGGGGAGGGAAATCGGGACTGAAGCTTTCTTT.

The V gene is TRBV10-3, the J gene TRBJ1-2; D perhaps matches TRBD1 (5 bases). The CDR3 has 12 residues. Germline V gene data show CDR1 as ENHRY and CDR2 as SYGVKD. With 11 bases removed from V and 8 bases from J, the gap between germline ends came to 18 bases. As DNA, the CDR3 is TGTGCCGTAGGGGAGGGGACTGAAGGCTACACCTTC. This codes for CAVGEGTEGYTF.